This entry describes one TCR beta chain. Its antigen is unknown. Within one base of it there is no much larger clone, and no base qualities were kept. The sample comes from a study of T cell responses to AZD1222 COVID-19 vaccine (dated by TCRdb to the early 2020s). For the study in its entirety: A total of 233 trial participants underwent TCR sequencing, of whom some 200 had received two doses of AZD1222 and some 25 had received two doses of the MenACWY control vaccine. Trial participants were enrolled by age into 18-55, 56-69 and 70-plus year subgroups, with roughly 160, 29 and 62 TCR-sequenced participants respectively.

Broader findings and caveats from the paper: Conclusions about previously exposed vaccinees are limited, since just five or six AZD1222 recipients were seropositive for SARS-CoV-2 at baseline. Spike-specific TCR breadth and depth rose significantly after two AZD1222 doses compared with day 0 and with MenACWY recipients. Reportedly, close to half of the unique spike-specific TCRs recognized epitopes lying outside the regions that are mutated in the B.1.351 and B.1.1.7 variants. Because no samples from the day 14 peak response were available, repertoires could be characterized only after the peak T cell response. Participants were mostly white British and included more females than males, and it was suggested by the authors that clonal diversity may have been underestimated. The 56-69-year group was small, and its depth increase did not reach significance, likely because of low power. The vaccine-associated CD4 TCRs covered the entire spike protein, and the dominant responses fell in regions 160-218 and 743-854.

The CDR3 regions of human TCRbeta chains were analyzed by immunosequencing. The study's processing was this. Repertoire TCRs were checked for matches against a reference library of SARS-CoV-2-specific TCRs that had been generated using the MIRA antigen-specificity platform. Breadth was defined as the fraction of unique TCRs that were SARS-CoV-2-associated. Depth was defined as the fraction of total T cells that were SARS-CoV-2-associated. Each spike-specific TCR was assigned to its reactive spike region and to a CD4 or CD8 class using the MIRA data. Log10-transformed breadth and depth values were compared by one-way ANOVA with Sidak's multiple comparisons tests. In its TCRdb copy, this immuneACCESS table keeps in-frame sequences only and misses some clones. Where compared with another copy, unresolved V genes explain less than half of these, and the others have no known cause. V and J calls and clone size are as listed in that table; D and trimming were resolved from the DNA. This sample is represented by 100,000 to 120,000 clones; roughly 88% of them were singletons. The ten largest make up under 6.5% of the sample.

From cysteine to phenylalanine, the CDR3 is 14 amino acids long. The entry retains the CDR3 DNA only, 42 bases that are in frame from base 1. CDR1 is given as DFQATT and CDR2 as SNEGSKA, both from the germline V gene (reference sequence). V loses 3 bases of germline sequence and J loses 1 base, and the interval between the two ends is 10 bases. The sample's time point label, decoded: about 28 days (+/-7) after the second vaccine dose. Because spike-specific TCR depth and breadth did not differ between the two schedules, AZD1222 recipients who got a second dose at roughly 4 weeks were pooled with those who got a second dose at roughly 12 weeks. Vaccinee samples were obtained from the UK trials COV001 and COV002, which included a single-blind randomized controlled phase 2/3 trial of AZD1222 (ChAdOx1 nCoV-19) in healthy adults. For TCRbeta chain sequencing, PBMC samples from trial participants were taken at day 0 and at day 28 after the second dose.

The material sequenced was peripheral blood, taken 28 days after the second AZD1222 dose. This receptor was identified in an adult who received the AZD1222 COVID-19 vaccine. Rearrangement joined TRBV20-1 to TRBJ1-5, with no reliable assignment of the D segment. The CDR3 in this case is CSASRPMSNQPQHF. The DNA sequence is TGCAGTGCTAGTCGCCCGATGAGCAATCAGCCCCAGCATTTT.